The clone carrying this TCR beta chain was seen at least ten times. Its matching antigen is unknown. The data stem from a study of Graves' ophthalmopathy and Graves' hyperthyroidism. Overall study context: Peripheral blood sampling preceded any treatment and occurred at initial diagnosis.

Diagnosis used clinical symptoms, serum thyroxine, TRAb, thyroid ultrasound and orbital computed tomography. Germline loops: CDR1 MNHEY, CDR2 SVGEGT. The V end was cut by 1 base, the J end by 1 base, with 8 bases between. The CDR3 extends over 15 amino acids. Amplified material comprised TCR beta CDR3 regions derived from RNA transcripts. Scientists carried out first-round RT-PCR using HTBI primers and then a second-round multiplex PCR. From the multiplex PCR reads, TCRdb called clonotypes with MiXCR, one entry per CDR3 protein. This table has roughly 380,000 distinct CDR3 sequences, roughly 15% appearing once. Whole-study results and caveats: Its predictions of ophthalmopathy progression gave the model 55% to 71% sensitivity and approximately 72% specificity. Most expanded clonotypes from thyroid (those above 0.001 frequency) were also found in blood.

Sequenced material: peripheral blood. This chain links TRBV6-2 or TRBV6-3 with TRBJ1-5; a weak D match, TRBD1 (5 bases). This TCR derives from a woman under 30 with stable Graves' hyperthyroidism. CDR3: CASSYLRGSNQPQHF. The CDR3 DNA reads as TGTGCCAGCAGTTACTTGCGGGGCAGCAATCAGCCCCAGCATTTT.